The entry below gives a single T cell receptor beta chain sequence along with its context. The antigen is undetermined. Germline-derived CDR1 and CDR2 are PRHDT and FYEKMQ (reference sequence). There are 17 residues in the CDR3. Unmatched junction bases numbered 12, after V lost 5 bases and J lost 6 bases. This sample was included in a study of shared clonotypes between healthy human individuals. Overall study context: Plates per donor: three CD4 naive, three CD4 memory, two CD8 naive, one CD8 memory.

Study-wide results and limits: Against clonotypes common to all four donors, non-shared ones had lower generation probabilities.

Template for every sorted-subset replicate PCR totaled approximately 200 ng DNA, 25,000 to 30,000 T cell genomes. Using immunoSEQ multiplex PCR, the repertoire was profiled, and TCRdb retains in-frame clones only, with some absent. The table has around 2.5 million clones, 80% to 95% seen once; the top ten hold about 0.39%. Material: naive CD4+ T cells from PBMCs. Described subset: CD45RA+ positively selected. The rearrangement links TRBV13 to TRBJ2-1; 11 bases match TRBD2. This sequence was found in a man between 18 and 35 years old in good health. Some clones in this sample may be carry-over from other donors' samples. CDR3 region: CASSPPQLAGVVNEQFF. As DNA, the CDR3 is TGTGCCAGCAGCCCCCCCCAACTAGCGGGAGTGGTCAATGAGCAGTTCTTC.